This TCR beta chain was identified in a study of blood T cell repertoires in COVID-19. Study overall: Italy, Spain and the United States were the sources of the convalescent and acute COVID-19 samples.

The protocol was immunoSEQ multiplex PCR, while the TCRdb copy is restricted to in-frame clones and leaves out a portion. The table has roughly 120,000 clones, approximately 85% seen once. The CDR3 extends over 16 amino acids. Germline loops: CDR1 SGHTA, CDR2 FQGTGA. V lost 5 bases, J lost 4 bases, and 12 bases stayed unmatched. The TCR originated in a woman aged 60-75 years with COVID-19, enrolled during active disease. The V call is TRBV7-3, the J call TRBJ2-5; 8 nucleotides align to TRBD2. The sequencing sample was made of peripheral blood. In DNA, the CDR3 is TGTGCCAGCAGCCCCGGCCGGGGGGGAGGGAGAGAGACCCAGTACTTC. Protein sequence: CASSPGRGGGRETQYF.